This is a list of T cell receptor beta chains from one sample in a study of shared clonotypes between healthy human individuals. Clones were read by immunoSEQ multiplex PCR, and TCRdb kept only the in-frame ones, dropping some. The sample has roughly 2 million clones; 95% are singletons. The sample was naive CD4+ T cells sorted from blood. Receptor source: a young man in good health. The CDR3 runs from the conserved cysteine through the conserved F or W. D genes are given only for firm matches. Size values are once, few and many counts, or a class for expanded clones, and some rows have none.

j_gene,d_gene,abundance,v_gene,CDR3nt,CDR3aa
TRBJ2-2,-,-,TRBV5-5,TGTGCCAGCAGCTTCCTGGACACCGGGGAGCTGTTTTTT,CASSFLDTGELFF
TRBJ2-1,-,-,TRBV5-1,TGCGCCAGCAGCCCGGGACCCAGCTCCTACAATGAGCAGTTCTTC,CASSPGPSSYNEQFF
TRBJ1-1,-,-,TRBV6-5,TGTGCCAGCAGTTCTGGACGGGTCGGCGGGACTGAAGCTTTCTTT,CASSSGRVGGTEAFF
TRBJ2-2,-,-,TRBV29-1,TGCAGCGTTCGACCGGGGCAAGATGACGGGGAGCTGTTTTTT,CSVRPGQDDGELFF
TRBJ2-1,TRBD2,-,TRBV11-3,TGTGCCAGCAGCCGTAGTGGGAGGGCCGGACCCTACAATGAGCAGTTCTTC,CASSRSGRAGPYNEQFF
TRBJ2-3,-,-,TRBV6-5,TGTGCCAGCAGCCGTAGCACAGATACGCAGTATTTT,CASSRSTDTQYF
TRBJ2-7,TRBD2,-,TRBV6-6,TGTGCCAGCACGCTAGCGGGCAGGTCCTACGAGCAGTACTTC,CASTLAGRSYEQYF
TRBJ2-6,-,-,TRBV7-9,TGTGCCAGCAGCTCCACATGGATCTCTGGGGCCAACGTCCTGACTTTC,CASSSTWISGANVLTF
TRBJ2-2,-,-,TRBV5-1,TGCGCCAGCAGCTTGATGGGACTGGACACCGGGGAGCTGTTTTTT,CASSLMGLDTGELFF
TRBJ1-5,-,-,TRBV5-4,TGTGCCAGCAGCTCCAACAGGGATCAGCCCCAGCATTTT,CASSSNRDQPQHF
TRBJ2-4,TRBD2,-,TRBV11-2,TGTGCCAGCAGCTTACCCCGGACTAGCGGAAAAAACATTCAGTACTTC,CASSLPRTSGKNIQYF
TRBJ2-5,TRBD2,-,TRBV6-6,TGTGCCAGCAACAAGCCTACTAGCGCTCAAGAGACCCAGTACTTC,CASNKPTSAQETQYF
TRBJ1-5,-,-,TRBV6-6,TGTGCCAGCAGTTCACCAACTACAGGTAGCAATCAGCCCCAGCATTTT,CASSSPTTGSNQPQHF
TRBJ2-7,-,-,TRBV7-2,TGTGCCAGCAGCTTAATGGGAGCCTACGAGCAGTACTTC,CASSLMGAYEQYF
TRBJ2-7,-,-,TRBV5-1,TGCGCCAGCAGCCACGGGGGACAGAAATACGAGCAGTACTTC,CASSHGGQKYEQYF
TRBJ1-6,-,-,TRBV1,TGCACCAGCAGCCAAGCCCCCCGTTCTTCCCCGAGGAATAATTCACCCCTCCACTTT,CTSSQAPRSSPRNNSPLHF
TRBJ1-1,-,-,TRBV7-9,TGTGCCAGCAGCTCCGCGCGGGGGTTCACTGAAGCTTTCTTT,CASSSARGFTEAFF
TRBJ2-5,TRBD2,-,TRBV25-1,TGTGCCAGCAGTGAAAAAGGACTAGCGAAAGAGACCCAGTACTTC,CASSEKGLAKETQYF
TRBJ1-2,-,-,TRBV29-1,TGCAGCGTTGACAGGGGCTCCTATGGCTACACCTTC,CSVDRGSYGYTF
TRBJ2-7,-,-,TRBV5-8,TGTGCCAGCAGCCACCGGTGGGGCAGAAGCTCCTACGAGCAGTACTTC,CASSHRWGRSSYEQYF
TRBJ1-1,-,-,TRBV19,TGTGCCAGTGGTATGAACACTGAAGCTTTCTTT,CASGMNTEAFF
TRBJ1-5,TRBD1,-,TRBV6-1,TGTGCCAGCAGTGCCGACAGGGGGATTGCAAGTCAGCCCCAGCATTTT,CASSADRGIASQPQHF
TRBJ1-1,-,-,TRBV7-3,TGTGCCAGCTCCGAAGGACCCGCGAACACTGAAGCTTTCTTT,CASSEGPANTEAFF
TRBJ2-7,-,few,TRBV4-3,TGCGCCAGCAGCCAGTCCGTCTGGACCGAGCAGTACTTC,CASSQSVWTEQYF
TRBJ2-7,-,-,TRBV7-2,TGTGCCAGCAGTCTATCGGGGGTTTACGAGCAGTACTTC,CASSLSGVYEQYF
TRBJ2-7,-,-,TRBV14,TGTGCCAGCAGCCAAGGAAACTCCTACGAGCAGTACTTC,CASSQGNSYEQYF
TRBJ2-7,TRBD2,-,TRBV19,TGTGCCAGTAGTACAGGGCGGGAGCCCTACGAGCAGTACTTC,CASSTGREPYEQYF
TRBJ2-7,-,-,TRBV7-8,TGTGCCAGCAGCTTAGTTCAGGGCTCCTACGAGCAGTACTTC,CASSLVQGSYEQYF
TRBJ2-1,-,-,TRBV5-1,TGCGCCAGCAGCTTGGGAATGGGCAGGGGTTACAATGAGCAGTTCTTC,CASSLGMGRGYNEQFF
TRBJ1-2,-,-,TRBV6-5,TGTGCCAGCAGACCCCCGGGTTACGCTGGCTACACCTTC,CASRPPGYAGYTF
TRBJ1-2,TRBD1,-,TRBV6-6,TGTGCCAGCAGTTACCTCACAGGGGGCTATGGCTACACCTTC,CASSYLTGGYGYTF
TRBJ2-2,TRBD2,-,TRBV30,TGTGCCTGGAGTGGATGGCTAGCGGGAGGGCCGGGCACCGGGGAGCTGTTTTTT,CAWSGWLAGGPGTGELFF
TRBJ1-1,-,-,TRBV19,TGTGCCAGTAGCCGGACGGGAGACACTGAAGCTTTCTTT,CASSRTGDTEAFF
TRBJ2-4,TRBD2,-,TRBV7-2,TGTGCCAGCAGCTTAGAAGAGGGCGGGAGGAACATTCAGTACTTC,CASSLEEGGRNIQYF
TRBJ1-1,-,-,TRBV2,TGTGCCAGCAGTATTAATGGTGGGGGAGGGACTGAAGCTTTCTTT,CASSINGGGGTEAFF
TRBJ1-6,-,-,TRBV7-2,TGTGCCAGCAGCTTGGCCCCCTTAACAGGGACGGGATCACCCCTCCACTTT,CASSLAPLTGTGSPLHF
TRBJ1-5,-,-,TRBV6-6,TGTGCCAGCAGTTCTCAGAATAGCAATCAGCCCCAGCATTTT,CASSSQNSNQPQHF
TRBJ1-5,-,once,TRBV6-5,TGTGCCAGCAGCGGGACACATAGCAATCAGCCCCAGCATTTT,CASSGTHSNQPQHF
TRBJ1-2,TRBD1,once,TRBV5-6,TGTGCCAGCAGCCCCTTACAGGGGATATATGGCTACACCTTC,CASSPLQGIYGYTF
TRBJ1-1,-,-,TRBV6-6,TGTGCCAGCAACCCAAACCCAGGGAACACTGAAGCTTTCTTT,CASNPNPGNTEAFF
TRBJ1-6,TRBD1,-,TRBV27,TGTGCCAGCAGTTTGAGCTCGGGGGACAGGGCTTCACCCCTCCACTTT,CASSLSSGDRASPLHF
TRBJ2-3,-,-,TRBV5-1,TGCGCCAGCAGCCCCGGACTGGTTGATACGCAGTATTTT,CASSPGLVDTQYF
TRBJ1-6,-,few,TRBV6-5,TGTGCCAGCAGTTACGGAGGGCTATATTCACCCCTCCACTTT,CASSYGGLYSPLHF
TRBJ2-2,TRBD2,-,TRBV5-4,TGTGCCAGCAGGGGTGCGGGAGATATGTTCGGGGAGCTGTTTTTT,CASRGAGDMFGELFF
TRBJ2-7,TRBD1,once,TRBV14,TGTGCCGGGATATCCCGGGACAGCTTAGACTACGAGCAGTACTTC,CAGISRDSLDYEQYF